These 30 T cell receptor beta chains came from one sample sequenced in a study of blood T cell repertoires in COVID-19. Sequenced by immunoSEQ multiplex PCR; TCRdb stores in-frame clones only, minus some. The sample has 160,000 or so clones, 82% seen once; the top ten hold over 7.5%. The specimen sequenced was peripheral blood. These receptors all come from a woman in her 70s with acute or convalescent COVID-19.

The chain couples TRBV5-4 to TRBJ1-4; perhaps TRBD1 as D (6 bases). CDR3 length: 15 amino acids. The germline V gene has CDR1 SGHNT and CDR2 YYREEE (reference sequence). Deletions cut 3 bases from V and 3 bases from J, with 12 bases between. The CDR3 DNA reads as TGTGCCAGCAGCTGGGGGGGCAGGGCTAATGAAAAACTGTTTTTT. Protein product: CASSWGGRANEKLFF.

The J gene is TRBJ1-1, the V gene TRBV7-9, with 9 bases aligning to TRBD1. The CDR3 is made up of 15 amino acids. Germline V CDR1 and CDR2: SEHNR, FQNEAQ (reference sequence). V was clipped by 3 bases and J by 1 base; unmatched bases: 3. The CDR3: CASSFGTGRNTEAFF. For the CDR3, the DNA is TGTGCCAGCAGCTTTGGGACAGGGCGGAACACTGAAGCTTTCTTT.

The DNA for the CDR3 is TGTGCCAGCAGTCGAACAGGGATCTACGAGCAGTACTTC. Amino acids: CASSRTGIYEQYF. The chain uses TRBV3-1 (or the pseudogene TRBV3-2) and TRBJ2-7; tentative D call: TRBD1 (6 bases). The V gene's germline CDR1 is LGHDT and CDR2 YNNKEL (reference sequence). The CDR3 sequence is 13 residues long. The V and J ends lost 6 bases and 3 bases respectively, with 12 bases between them.

This clone was picked up one time. The J gene is TRBJ2-5, the V gene TRBV5-6; 8 bases match TRBD2. Per the germline V gene, CDR1 is SGHDT and CDR2 is YYEEEE. Trimming removed 0 bases from V and 7 bases from J; junction bases left unmatched: 11. This CDR3 region has 16 residues. The CDR3 sequence: CASSLVSGTRKGTQYF. CDR3 nucleotide sequence: TGTGCCAGCAGCTTGGTTTCCGGGACTAGAAAAGGGACCCAGTACTTC.

The chain has TRBV4-1 and TRBJ1-3, with D perhaps matching TRBD1 (5 bases). Trimming removed 2 bases at V and 8 bases at J, with 13 bases between. CDR3 length equals 14 residues. Germline V gene data show CDR1 as MGHRA and CDR2 as YSYEKL. This CDR3 is CASSQQGLRDTIYF. The CDR3 DNA sequence: TGCGCCAGCAGCCAACAGGGACTGAGGGACACCATATATTTT.

The genes are TRBV14 and TRBJ1-2; TRBD1 is a possible D gene (6 bases). In germline, CDR1 is SGHDN, CDR2 FVKESK. The V end lost 1 base, the J end lost 0 bases, and 12 bases lay between the germline ends. The CDR3 covers 16 residues. Here the CDR3 reads CASSQGAGAPNYGYTF. The CDR3 bases are TGTGCCAGCAGCCAAGGTGCGGGGGCCCCTAACTATGGCTACACCTTC.

The chain employs TRBV18 and TRBJ1-5, with 7 positions matching TRBD1. Trimming at V came to 3 bases and at J to 9 bases, leaving 8 bases not matched to a gene. This CDR3 comprises 14 residues. The germline CDR1 and CDR2 sequences are KGHSH and LQKENI. CDR3 sequence reads: CASSPDRSSSPQHF. CDR3 in DNA: TGTGCCAGCTCACCGGACAGGTCGAGCTCGCCCCAGCATTTT.

Notes on this clone: This specimen includes other DNA sequences encoding the same CDR3. The V and J genes are TRBV14 and TRBJ1-1; no reliable D call. The CDR3 runs 13 residues. The V gene lost 2 bases and the J gene lost 1 base, with 5 bases spanning the gap. In germline, CDR1 is SGHDN, CDR2 FVKESK. The chain's CDR3 is CASSQLSNTEAFF. The CDR3 bases are TGTGCCAGCAGCCAACTATCGAACACTGAAGCTTTCTTT.

The chain carries TRBV28 and TRBJ1-1, with D perhaps matching TRBD1 (5 bases). The V gene lost 2 bases and the J gene lost 5 bases, with 6 bases spanning the gap. The CDR3 spans 12 residues. CDR1 MDHEN and CDR2 SYDVKM come from the germline V gene. The CDR3 DNA reads as TGTGCCAGCAGTTTAAAGGGGACTGAAGCTTTCTTT. Translating gives CASSLKGTEAFF. The full variable domain, its missing parts supplied by reference TRBV28 and TRBJ1-1, is DVKVTQSSRYLVKRTGEKVFLECVQDMDHENMFWYRQDPGLGLRLIYFSYDVKMKEKGDIPEGYSVSREKKERFSLILESASTNQTSMYLCASSLKGTEAFFGQGTRLTVV.

The CDR3 reads CASNGGMGSGELFF. The CDR3, as DNA: TGTGCCAGCAATGGGGGGATGGGGTCCGGGGAGCTGTTTTTT. The chain combines TRBV28 with TRBJ2-2, with a possible D match to TRBD2 (6 bases). V gave up 7 bases and J gave up 6 bases, with 15 bases separating them. The V gene's germline CDR1 is MDHEN and CDR2 SYDVKM. The CDR3 is made up of 14 amino acids.

The CDR3 sequence is CASSQGTANYGYTF. The DNA of the CDR3 is TGTGCCAGCAGCCAAGGGACAGCTAACTATGGCTACACCTTC. The chain has TRBV14 and TRBJ1-2, with D possibly matching TRBD1 (6 bases). The CDR3 length is 14 residues. Germline CDR1 reads SGHDN; CDR2 reads FVKESK. Deletions cut 1 base from V and 0 bases from J, with 6 bases between.

The chain carries TRBV15 and TRBJ2-1, with D possibly matching TRBD2 (6 bases). V lost 2 bases and J lost 7, with 15 bases in between. CDR3 size: 15 residues. Looked up from germline, CDR1 is LNHNV and CDR2 is YYDKDF (reference sequence). CDR3 protein: CATSRPGFGGNEQFF. In DNA form, the CDR3 reads TGTGCCACCAGCAGACCAGGGTTTGGGGGGAATGAGCAGTTCTTC.

The chain joins TRBV29-1 to TRBJ2-1; tentatively, D is TRBD2 (6 bases). Trimming left V 2 bases short and J 0 bases short, with 17 bases between. Germline CDR1 and CDR2: SQVTM and ANQGSEA. The CDR3 contains 17 residues. CDR3 DNA sequence: TGCAGCGTTGAATTCCCCGTTGGAGGGAGCTCCTACAATGAGCAGTTCTTC. Translating it yields CSVEFPVGGSSYNEQFF.

The chain links TRBV6-5 to TRBJ1-6; 7 bases are shared with TRBD1. The germline V gene encodes CDR1 MNHEY and CDR2 SVGAGI. The CDR3 spans 14 residues. The J segment lost 7 bases and the V segment lost 7 bases, leaving 7 bases of the junction unmatched. CDR3 amino acids: CASTIGTVNSPLHF. CDR3 bases: TGTGCCAGCACCATAGGGACAGTAAATTCACCCCTCCACTTT.

This chain links TRBV27 with TRBJ2-7; D ambiguous. The CDR3 has 13 residues. Trimming left V 2 bases short and J 0 bases short, with 5 bases between. Per germline, CDR1 MNHEY and CDR2 SMNVEV (reference sequence). CDR3 sequence reads: CASSLRGSYEQYF. The CDR3 DNA reads as TGTGCCAGCAGTTTAAGAGGCTCCTACGAGCAGTACTTC.

This clone was detected only once. The J gene is TRBJ1-2, the V gene TRBV11-2, with D tentatively TRBD1 (5 bases). From germline, CDR1 is SGHAT and CDR2 FQNNGV. The germline V and J ends were trimmed by 3 bases and 7 bases, with 9 bases remaining between them. The CDR3 runs 12 residues. The CDR3, as DNA: TGTGCCAGCAGCTTCGGTCAGGGTGGCTACACCTTC. It is translated as CASSFGQGGYTF.

This clone was seen only a few times. This chain connects TRBV6-6 to TRBJ1-2; TRBD1 matches at 11 bases. The CDR3 spans 14 residues. The V gene end was trimmed by 7 bases and the J gene end by 8 bases; junction bases not matched to a gene: 9. Per the germline V gene, CDR1 is MNHNY and CDR2 is SVGAGI (reference sequence). CDR3 region: CASTLDRGLWGYTF. The CDR3 bases are TGTGCCAGCACTCTGGACAGGGGGCTATGGGGCTACACCTTC.

This chain connects TRBV4-1 to TRBJ2-1; TRBD1 agrees at 9 bases. This CDR3 has 17 residues. The germline gives CDR1 MGHRA, CDR2 YSYEKL. Losses at the gene ends were 3 bases for V and 6 bases for J; bases not matched to a gene: 12. The CDR3 nucleotides are TGCGCCAGCAGCCATTCATCCGGGACAGGGATGGTCAATGAGCAGTTCTTC. Amino acid sequence: CASSHSSGTGMVNEQFF.

This clone was seen more than once but under ten times. The CDR3 here is CSAGDSPNSPLHF. CDR3 coding DNA: TGCAGCGCCGGGGACAGCCCAAATTCACCCCTCCACTTT. This chain links TRBV29-1 with TRBJ1-6; 7 nucleotides line up with TRBD1. CDR1 is SQVTM, CDR2 ANQGSEA, per germline. The J segment lost 7 bases and the V segment lost 7 bases, leaving 7 bases of the junction unmatched. The CDR3 has 13 residues.

The J gene is TRBJ2-1, the V gene TRBV6-6; D is possibly TRBD1 (6 bases). Germline V gene sequence: CDR1 MNHNY, CDR2 SVGAGI (reference sequence). CDR3 length equals 14 residues. V gave up 5 bases and J gave up 2 bases, with 10 bases separating them. The CDR3 DNA reads as TGTGCCAGCAGTCGGGACATCCCCTACAATGAGCAGTTCTTC. It codes for CASSRDIPYNEQFF.

This clone was observed a few times. The rearrangement uses TRBV19 and TRBJ1-2; 8 nucleotides line up with TRBD1. The length of the CDR3 is 14 residues. Losses at the gene ends were 4 bases for V and 7 bases for J; bases not matched to a gene: 8. Germline assignment: CDR1 LNHDA and CDR2 SQIVND (reference sequence). CDR3: CASSNLQGASGYTF. The CDR3 DNA reads TGTGCCAGTAGTAACCTTCAGGGGGCGAGTGGCTACACCTTC. Using reference TRBV19 and TRBJ1-2 for the parts outside the CDR3, the full variable domain is DGGITQSPKYLFRKEGQNVTLSCEQNLNHDAMYWYRQDPGQGLRLIYYSQIVNDFQKGDIAEGYSVSREKKESFPLTVTSAQKNPTAFYLCASSNLQGASGYTFGSGTRLTVV.

This clone was counted between two and nine times. V gene TRBV7-2 combines with J gene TRBJ2-4; a possible D gene is TRBD1 (5 bases). V was pared by 0 bases and J by 1 base, with 10 bases between. The CDR3 has 16 residues. From germline, CDR1 is SGHTA and CDR2 FQGNSA. The CDR3 region is CASSLAGSGAKNIQYF. As DNA, the CDR3 is TGTGCCAGCAGCTTAGCGGGGTCAGGGGCCAAAAACATTCAGTACTTC.

This clone came up once. The rearrangement uses TRBV7-2 and TRBJ1-6, with TRBD1 matching 7 bases. The CDR3 sequence is 16 residues long. V lost 5 bases to trimming and J lost 5 bases; unmatched junction nucleotides: 9. From germline, CDR1 is SGHTA and CDR2 FQGNSA. Here the CDR3 reads CASSVLPGQNNSPLHF. CDR3 nucleotide sequence: TGTGCCAGCAGCGTTTTACCGGGACAGAATAATTCACCCCTCCACTTT.

This clone appeared once. The chain has TRBV28 and TRBJ2-5; 7 bases align to TRBD2. Germline CDR1 MDHEN, CDR2 SYDVKM. The CDR3 covers 14 residues. The V segment lost 3 bases and the J segment 5 bases; nucleotides outside the gene matches: 6. The CDR3 nucleotides read TGTGCCAGCAGTTTGCTTTGGGGGGGGGAGACCCAGTACTTC. Translation gives CASSLLWGGETQYF.

The V and J genes are TRBV30 and TRBJ2-3; D is perhaps TRBD1 (5 bases). The germline CDR1 and CDR2 sequences are GTSNPN and SVGIG (reference sequence). CDR3 length: 13 residues. Between the trimmed V and J ends, which lost 3 bases and 3 bases, there was a span of 10 bases. This chain's CDR3 is CAWSRVRTDTQYF. CDR3 bases: TGTGCCTGGAGCAGGGTGAGGACAGATACGCAGTATTTT.

The J gene is TRBJ1-2, the V gene TRBV28, with 8 bases identical to TRBD1. CDR1 and CDR2 from the germline V gene are MDHEN and SYDVKM. J gave up 3 bases and V 1 base, and 4 bases lay outside the gene matches. The CDR3 spans 15 residues. The CDR3 coding sequence is TGTGCCAGCAGTTTATTGTCGACAGGGGACTATGGCTACACCTTC. Translation gives CASSLLSTGDYGYTF.

This clone was detected only a few times. V usage is TRBV19 and J usage is TRBJ1-5; the D gene is possibly TRBD1 (5 bases). The length of the CDR3 is 15 residues. CDR1 is LNHDA and CDR2 is SQIVND in the germline V gene (reference sequence). The V end was cut by 4 bases, the J end by 0 bases, with 10 bases between. This chain's CDR3 is CASSTDGHSNQPQHF. CDR3 nucleotides: TGTGCCAGTAGTACGGACGGACATAGCAATCAGCCCCAGCATTTT.

The V and J genes are TRBV7-9 and TRBJ2-7; TRBD2 matches 8 bases. The CDR3 consists of 11 residues. Losses at the gene ends were 10 bases for V and 3 bases for J; bases not matched to a gene: 2. The germline CDR1 and CDR2 sequences are SEHNR and FQNEAQ (reference sequence). The CDR3 spells CATAGGYEQYF. CDR3 nucleotide sequence: TGTGCCACCGCGGGGGGCTACGAGCAGTACTTC.

This chain uses TRBV30 with TRBJ1-2; the match to TRBD1 covers 12 bases. The junction had 7 bases not matched to a gene; V was cut back by 1 base and J by 7 bases. CDR1 is GTSNPN, CDR2 SVGIG, per germline (reference sequence). The length of the CDR3 is 15 residues. The CDR3 DNA reads as TGTGCCTGGAGTGCCCTGGGGACAGGGGGCAGTGGCTACACCTTC. It encodes CAWSALGTGGSGYTF.

The chain employs TRBV7-9 and TRBJ1-2; the D gene is possibly TRBD1 (5 bases). This CDR3 has 13 amino acids. Trimming pared 5 bases from V and 4 bases from J, leaving 11 bases between. Per germline, CDR1 SEHNR and CDR2 FQNEAQ (reference sequence). The CDR3 is CASSAGWSYGYTF. CDR3 coding DNA: TGTGCCAGCAGCGCAGGGTGGAGCTATGGCTACACCTTC. The whole variable domain, filled in from reference TRBV7-9 and TRBJ1-2, reads DTGVSQNPRHKITKRGQNVTFRCDPISEHNRLYWYRQTLGQGPEFLTYFQNEAQLEKSRLLSDRFSAERPKGSFSTLEIQRTEQGDSAMYLCASSAGWSYGYTFGSGTRLTVV.